This T cell receptor (beta chain) derives from a study of T cell responses to AZD1222 COVID-19 vaccine. Points on this clone: Its specificity is not known.

Study results and limitations: As reported, nearly half of all spike-specific TCRs target variant regions that are unmutated.

Germline V gene data show CDR1 as MNHEY and CDR2 as SVGAGI. V lost 7 bases, J lost 2 bases, and 5 bases stayed unmatched. The CDR3 covers 15 residues. Libraries were prepared by immunoSEQ multiplex PCR; TCRdb keeps only in-frame clonotypes and omits some of them. The repertoire consists of around 99,000 clones, with about 85% occurring once and the leading ten covering approximately 4%. The sequence was collected from an adult in good health. The material sequenced was peripheral blood, taken on day 0 of AZD1222 vaccination. This chain connects TRBV6-5 to TRBJ2-2, with TRBD1 matching over 9 bases. The CDR3 region is CASKYRGRNTGELFF. The CDR3 nucleotides are TGTGCCAGCAAGTACAGGGGGCGAAACACCGGGGAGCTGTTTTTT.